Following are 29 T cell receptor beta chains from one sample sequenced in a study of PD-1 blockade in classical Hodgkin lymphoma. Each of the patients experienced relapse following autologous stem cell transplantation, and their brentuximab vedotin exposure differed. Sequencing used immunoSEQ multiplex PCR; TCRdb keeps in-frame clones, though not all of them. Of approximately 44,000 clones detected, 76% appear once; the ten largest clones hold around 22%. The sequences come from peripheral blood mononuclear cells (PBMCs), collected at baseline. All receptors come from a human donor with classical Hodgkin lymphoma.

V gene TRBV28 combines with J gene TRBJ2-5, with D hard to call. Germline CDR1 reads MDHEN; CDR2 reads SYDVKM. Trimming removed 3 bases at V and 2 bases at J, with 7 bases between. This CDR3 is 13 amino acids long. Written as DNA, the CDR3 is TGTGCCAGCAGTTTGCGACCTCAAGAGACCCAGTACTTC. It yields the protein CASSLRPQETQYF.

The table lists this clone with a few counts. V is TRBV15 and J is TRBJ1-1, with D hard to call. V shed 1 base and J shed 2 bases, with 5 bases lying between them. This CDR3 has 13 amino acids. Germline V gives CDR1 LNHNV, CDR2 YYDKDF (reference sequence). DNA for the CDR3: TGTGCCACCAGCAGAGTCGGCAACACTGAAGCTTTCTTT. It yields the protein CATSRVGNTEAFF.

This clone was seen only a few times. The CDR3 region has the DNA TGTGCCAGCTCGGGTACAGGGTCCGAGCAGTACTTC. Its protein is CASSGTGSEQYF. The chain couples TRBV18 to TRBJ2-7; a possible D gene is TRBD1 (6 bases). V shed 6 bases and J shed 6 bases, with 12 bases lying between them. This CDR3 is built from 12 residues. Germline CDR1 reads KGHSH; CDR2 reads LQKENI.

The gene calls are TRBV11-2 and TRBJ1-2; no definite D call. Germline V gives CDR1 SGHAT, CDR2 FQNNGV. The CDR3 length is 14 residues. V lost 2 bases, J lost 12 bases, and 19 bases lay in between. The CDR3 DNA reads as TGTGCCAGCAGCTTAAACCCCCTGTTATCCGGGGACACCTTC. Protein sequence: CASSLNPLLSGDTF.

The genes are TRBV9 and TRBJ1-2, with 10 bases that match TRBD1. The CDR3 sequence is 15 residues long. Trimming took 2 bases from V and 7 from J; bases not matched to a gene: 8. CDR1 and CDR2 (germline): SGDLS, YYNGEE. DNA for the CDR3: TGTGCCAGCAGCGTGACAGGGGGCCCAGGACCTGGCTACACCTTC. Its translation is CASSVTGGPGPGYTF.

This chain joins TRBV27 and TRBJ2-3; D call uncertain. Trimming stripped 5 bases from V and 1 base from J, with 4 bases between. Germline V CDR1 and CDR2: MNHEY, SMNVEV (reference sequence). The CDR3 is 12 residues long. The CDR3 protein is CASSPGTDTQYF. The CDR3 DNA follows: TGTGCCAGCAGTCCCGGCACAGATACGCAGTATTTT.

This clone has a handful of counts. This rearrangement joins TRBV7-2 to TRBJ2-3; D is unresolved. The CDR3 extends over 14 amino acids. Trimming left V 2 bases short and J 0 bases short, with 6 bases between. The V gene's germline CDR1 is SGHTA and CDR2 FQGNSA. The CDR3 protein is CASSLPPSTDTQYF. CDR3 bases: TGTGCCAGCAGCTTACCTCCGAGCACAGATACGCAGTATTTT.

The CDR3 loop reads CASSTFQTGPKNIQYF. The CDR3 DNA reads as TGTGCCAGCTCAACATTTCAGACCGGGCCTAAAAACATTCAGTACTTC. The genes are TRBV18 and TRBJ2-4; D is uncertain. V lost 5 bases and J lost 4, with 18 bases in between. CDR3 length: 16 amino acids. CDR1 KGHSH and CDR2 LQKENI come from the germline V gene.

The rearrangement uses TRBV4-1 and TRBJ1-1; no firm D call. The ends were cut back, 1 base at V and 3 bases at J, with 6 bases in the middle. The V gene's germline CDR1 is MGHRA and CDR2 YSYEKL. The CDR3 extends over 13 amino acids. The CDR3 bases are TGCGCCAGCAGCCAAGTTCAATACACTGAAGCTTTCTTT. This codes for CASSQVQYTEAFF.

The rearrangement joins TRBV27 to TRBJ1-2, with a tentative D call TRBD1 (5 bases). V was clipped by 6 bases and J by 4 bases, with 15 bases between them. The CDR3 totals 14 residues. Germline loops: CDR1 MNHEY, CDR2 SMNVEV (reference sequence). The CDR3 bases are TGTGCCAGCAGACTTACCGGGACTACCTATGGCTACACCTTC. Its translation: CASRLTGTTYGYTF.

This clone was counted between two and nine times. This sequence joins TRBV6-1 and TRBJ1-2; a weak D match, TRBD1 (6 bases). The CDR3 is 11 amino acids. The germline CDR1 and CDR2 sequences are MNHNS and SASEGT. V lost 4 bases and J lost 10, with 10 bases in between. In DNA, the CDR3 is TGTGCCAGCAGTGGTCCAGGGGTCTACACCTTC. Residues: CASSGPGVYTF.

The V and J genes are TRBV7-9 and TRBJ2-1; TRBD2 agrees at 10 bases. J gave up 3 bases and V 5 bases, and 7 bases lay outside the gene matches. The CDR3 spans 16 residues. Germline V gene lookup returns CDR1 SEHNR and CDR2 FQNEAQ (reference sequence). CDR3 DNA sequence: TGTGCCAGCAGCCAGGAGGGACTAGCGAGCTACAATGAGCAGTTCTTC. Its translation: CASSQEGLASYNEQFF.

The rearrangement links TRBV18 to TRBJ1-5; 7 bases match TRBD1. The CDR3 has 13 residues. Germline V lookup: CDR1 KGHSH, CDR2 LQKENI. V dropped 10 bases and J dropped 5; count of bases not matched to a gene: 8. CDR3 bases: TGTGCCACTCACCGGGACAGAGATCAGCCCCAGCATTTT. This codes for CATHRDRDQPQHF.

This chain connects TRBV2 to TRBJ2-3; D ambiguous. The CDR3 spans 11 residues. The V and J ends lost 5 bases and 5 bases respectively, with 5 bases between them. Germline V gene sequence: CDR1 SNHLY, CDR2 FYNNEI. As DNA, the CDR3 is TGTGCCAGCAGTTACGGAGATACGCAGTATTTT. Protein product: CASSYGDTQYF. The variable domain in full, completed from reference TRBV2 and TRBJ2-3, reads EPEVTQTPSHQVTQMGQEVILRCVPISNHLYFYWYRQILGQKVEFLVSFYNNEISEKSEIFDDQFSVERPDGSNFTLKIRSTKLEDSAMYFCASSYGDTQYFGPGTRLTVL.

The chain combines TRBV30 with TRBJ1-2, with a possible D match to TRBD1 (6 bases). Trimming removed 0 bases at V and 4 bases at J, with 12 bases between. The germline V gene has CDR1 GTSNPN and CDR2 SVGIG (reference sequence). The CDR3 spans 14 residues. DNA of the CDR3: TGTGCCTGGAGTGTAAGGGGGGCGGTCTATGGCTACACCTTC. Translation: CAWSVRGAVYGYTF.

CDR3 loop: CASSYAGTGATEAFF. The CDR3 DNA follows: TGTGCCAGCAGTTACGCCGGGACCGGCGCAACTGAAGCTTTCTTT. The chain uses TRBV6-5 and TRBJ1-1; the D gene is possibly TRBD1 (5 bases). Trimming left V 2 bases short and J 5 bases short, with 15 bases between. The CDR3 is 15 residues long. In germline, CDR1 is MNHEY, CDR2 SVGAGI.

The chain uses TRBV11-2 and TRBJ1-1; 9 nucleotides match TRBD1. Germline CDR1 and CDR2: SGHAT and FQNNGV. The CDR3 has 18 residues. The junction had 12 bases not matched to a gene; V was cut back by 1 base and J by 3 bases. The CDR3 sequence: CASSLVVSVRTGDTEAFF. The CDR3 nucleotides are TGTGCCAGCAGCTTAGTAGTCTCCGTTCGGACAGGGGACACTGAAGCTTTCTTT.

Here the CDR3 DNA reads TGTGCCAGCCCTCCTCCTACGGGACAGGGGTCTGAAAAACTGTTTTTT. Translation: CASPPPTGQGSEKLFF. The gene calls are TRBV27 and TRBJ1-4; TRBD1 agrees at 10 bases. The length of the CDR3 is 16 residues. Trimming at V came to 8 bases and at J to 7 bases, leaving 13 bases not matched to a gene. Per germline, CDR1 MNHEY and CDR2 SMNVEV (reference sequence).

This chain uses TRBV20-1 with TRBJ1-2; D remains ambiguous. Trimming left V 2 bases short and J 7 bases short, with 8 bases between. CDR1 is DFQATT, CDR2 SNEGSKA, per germline (reference sequence). The CDR3 totals 11 residues. The CDR3 here is CSARPGFGYTF. CDR3 nucleotide sequence: TGCAGTGCTAGACCGGGATTTGGCTACACCTTC.

The gene calls are TRBV19 and TRBJ2-3; tentatively, D is TRBD2 (7 bases). The V end was cut by 5 bases, the J end by 2 bases, with 14 bases between. Germline CDR1 LNHDA, CDR2 SQIVND (reference sequence). The CDR3 extends over 15 amino acids. The CDR3 reads CASSDRGASTDTQYF. The CDR3 nucleotides read TGTGCCAGTAGTGATCGGGGGGCTTCCACAGATACGCAGTATTTT.

This clone was counted ten times or more. The chain links TRBV28 to TRBJ1-5; 9 positions match TRBD1. The V and J ends lost 2 bases and 6 bases, in that order; junction bases with no gene match: 8. Germline assignment: CDR1 MDHEN and CDR2 SYDVKM. The CDR3 is 16 residues long. CDR3 nucleotide sequence: TGTGCCAGCAGTTTAGCCAGGACAGGGGAGGGTCAGCCCCAGCATTTT. Its translation: CASSLARTGEGQPQHF.

The V gene is TRBV7-8, the J gene TRBJ1-2; no reliable D call. Per germline, CDR1 SGHVS and CDR2 FQNEAQ. Trimming shortened V by 3 bases and J by 2 bases, and 10 bases separated the two germline ends. The CDR3 is made up of 14 amino acids. The CDR3 DNA follows: TGTGCCAGCAGCTTGCGTCACGAGAACTATGGCTACACCTTC. Its translation is CASSLRHENYGYTF.

Comments on this clone: Other DNA sequences in the same sample also yield this CDR3. The chain joins TRBV27 to TRBJ1-1; D unclear. The CDR3 loop spans 15 amino acids. Trimming pared 2 bases from V and 0 bases from J, leaving 10 bases between. Germline assignment: CDR1 MNHEY and CDR2 SMNVEV (reference sequence). The CDR3 bases are TGTGCCAGCAGTTTAAGCCCGAACATGAACACTGAAGCTTTCTTT. Protein product: CASSLSPNMNTEAFF.

There are a few counts of this clone. This sequence joins TRBV5-6 and TRBJ1-5; the D gene is possibly TRBD1 (5 bases). In germline, CDR1 is SGHDT, CDR2 YYEEEE. CDR3 size: 15 residues. With 1 base removed from V and 1 base from J, the gap between germline ends came to 9 bases. The CDR3 protein is CASSLTRDSNQPQHF. CDR3 sequence (DNA): TGTGCCAGCAGCTTGACAAGGGACAGCAATCAGCCCCAGCATTTT. The variable domain in full, completed from reference TRBV5-6 and TRBJ1-5, reads DAGVTQSPTHLIKTRGQQVTLRCSPKSGHDTVSWYQQALGQGPQFIFQYYEEEERQRGNFPDRFSGHQFPNYSSELNVNALLLGDSALYLCASSLTRDSNQPQHFGDGTRLSIL.

The genes are TRBV30 and TRBJ1-5, with 8 bases aligning to TRBD1. The trim removed 1 base at V and 3 bases at J, leaving 2 bases unmatched. The length of the CDR3 is 14 residues. Germline V gene data show CDR1 as GTSNPN and CDR2 as SVGIG (reference sequence). CDR3 coding DNA: TGTGCCTGGAGTGGGGGACAGGCCAATCAGCCCCAGCATTTT. Translation: CAWSGGQANQPQHF.

This chain joins TRBV30 and TRBJ2-3, with D perhaps matching TRBD1 (8 bases). V gave up 7 bases and J gave up 7 bases, with 21 bases separating them. This CDR3 spans 14 amino acids. The germline CDR1 and CDR2 sequences are GTSNPN and SVGIG (reference sequence). CDR3 amino acids: CAFRSDREGYTQYF. DNA for the CDR3: TGTGCCTTCCGTTCGGACAGGGAGGGGTATACGCAGTATTTT.

The rearrangement joins TRBV27 to TRBJ2-4; 9 bases are a match to TRBD1. The CDR3 consists of 14 residues. From germline, CDR1 is MNHEY and CDR2 SMNVEV (reference sequence). The J segment lost 6 bases and the V segment lost 4 bases, leaving 4 bases of the junction unmatched. In DNA, the CDR3 is TGTGCCAGCAGTTCCCGGACAGGGGTAAACATTCAGTACTTC. Protein sequence: CASSSRTGVNIQYF.

The chain carries TRBV21-1 and TRBJ1-2. TRBV21-1 is termed a pseudogene. The CDR3 covers 9 residues. This CDR3 reads CARHYGYTF. The CDR3 nucleotides are TGTGCCAGGCACTATGGCTACACCTTC.

The chain recombines TRBV7-9 with TRBJ2-7; 8 bases line up with TRBD1. CDR3 length: 12 residues. V dropped 1 base and J dropped 11; count of bases not matched to a gene: 4. Germline values: CDR1 SEHNR, CDR2 FQNEAQ (reference sequence). In nucleotides, the CDR3 is TGTGCCAGCAGCTTAGTTGCGGACAGGGAGTACTTC. Protein: CASSLVADREYF.